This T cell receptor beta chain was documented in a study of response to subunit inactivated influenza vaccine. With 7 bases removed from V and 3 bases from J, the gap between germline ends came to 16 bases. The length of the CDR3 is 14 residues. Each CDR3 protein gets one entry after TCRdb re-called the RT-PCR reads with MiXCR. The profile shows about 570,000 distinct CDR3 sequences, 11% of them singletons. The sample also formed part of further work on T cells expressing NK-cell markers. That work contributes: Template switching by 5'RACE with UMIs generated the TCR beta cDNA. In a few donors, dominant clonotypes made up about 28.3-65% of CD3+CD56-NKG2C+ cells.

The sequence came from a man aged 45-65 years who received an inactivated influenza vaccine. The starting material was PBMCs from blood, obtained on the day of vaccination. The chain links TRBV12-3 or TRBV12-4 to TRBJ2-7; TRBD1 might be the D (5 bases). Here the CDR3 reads CASTPDLGLYEQYF. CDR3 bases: TGTGCCAGCACTCCCGACCTGGGGCTCTACGAGCAGTACTTC.